This T cell receptor beta chain appears in the sequencing data of a study of OX40 agonist ivuxolimab in advanced cancers. A single count supports this clone. Between the trimmed V and J ends, which lost 10 bases and 3 bases, there was a span of 22 bases. The CDR3 spans 16 residues. The V gene's germline CDR1 is MDHEN and CDR2 SYDVKM. Data came from immunoSEQ multiplex PCR; TCRdb stores just in-frame clones and leaves some out. Of fewer than 85,000 clones detected, about 85% appear once; the ten largest clones hold more than 0.45%. The sample consisted of CD4+ or CD8+ T cells sorted from blood, taken in a trial of the OX40 agonist ivuxolimab. The chain employs TRBV28 and TRBJ2-1; the D gene is possibly TRBD2 (6 bases). The receptor was isolated from an adult with an advanced solid tumor such as melanoma, head and neck, liver or kidney cancer. The CDR3 DNA reads as TGTGCCACCCACCAGGGAGGCTTGAGGGTCTACAATGAGCAGTTCTTC. This gives the protein CATHQGGLRVYNEQFF.